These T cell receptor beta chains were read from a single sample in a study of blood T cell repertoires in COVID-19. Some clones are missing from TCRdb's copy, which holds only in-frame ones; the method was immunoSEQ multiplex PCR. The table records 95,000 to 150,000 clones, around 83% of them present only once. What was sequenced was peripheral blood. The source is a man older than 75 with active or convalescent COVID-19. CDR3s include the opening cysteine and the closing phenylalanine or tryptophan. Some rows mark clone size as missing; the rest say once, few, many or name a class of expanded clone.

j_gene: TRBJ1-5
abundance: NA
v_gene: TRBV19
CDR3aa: CASRRDSGNQPQHF

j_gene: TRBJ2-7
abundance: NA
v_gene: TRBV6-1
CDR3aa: CASSEAHWSVQYF

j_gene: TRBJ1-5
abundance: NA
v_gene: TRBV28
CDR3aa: CATKLSGGNQPQHF

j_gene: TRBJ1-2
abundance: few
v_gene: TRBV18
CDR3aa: CASSRDFGTELNGYTF

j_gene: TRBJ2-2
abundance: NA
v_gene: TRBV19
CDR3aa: CASSIQGANGELFF

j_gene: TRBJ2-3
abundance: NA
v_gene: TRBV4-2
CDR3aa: CASSQSGQVLDTQYF

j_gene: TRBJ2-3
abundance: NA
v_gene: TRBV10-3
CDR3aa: CATGPSSGGSDTQYF

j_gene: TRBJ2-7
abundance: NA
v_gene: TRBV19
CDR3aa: CASSISGQSSYEQYF

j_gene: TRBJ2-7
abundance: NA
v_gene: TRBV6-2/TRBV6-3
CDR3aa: CASSDPQGAGYEQYF

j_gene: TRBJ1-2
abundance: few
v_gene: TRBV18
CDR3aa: CASSRGYGYTF

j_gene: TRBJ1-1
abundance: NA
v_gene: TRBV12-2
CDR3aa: CASRLHRGLNTEAFF

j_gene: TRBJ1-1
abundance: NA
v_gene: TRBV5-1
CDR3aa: CASSLDSGGQVVF

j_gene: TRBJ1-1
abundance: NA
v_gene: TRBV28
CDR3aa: CASRGNTEAFF

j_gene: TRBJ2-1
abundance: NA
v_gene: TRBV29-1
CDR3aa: CSVSGQGPNEQFF

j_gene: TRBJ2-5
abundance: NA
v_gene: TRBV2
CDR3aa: CASSGRPGLATHRTETQYF

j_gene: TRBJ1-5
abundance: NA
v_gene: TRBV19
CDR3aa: CASSIPNHSNQPQHF

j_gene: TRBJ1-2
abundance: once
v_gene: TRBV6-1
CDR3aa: CASSGDFFRITNYGYTF

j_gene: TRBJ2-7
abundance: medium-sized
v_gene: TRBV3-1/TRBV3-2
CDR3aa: CASSQDHMSYEQYF

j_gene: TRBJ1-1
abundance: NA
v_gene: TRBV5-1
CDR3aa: CASSPGSEAFF

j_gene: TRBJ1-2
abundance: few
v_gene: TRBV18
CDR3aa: CASSPEGQGGNGYTF

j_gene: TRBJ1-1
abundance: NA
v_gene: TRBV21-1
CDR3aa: CASSSAKGGPTEAFF

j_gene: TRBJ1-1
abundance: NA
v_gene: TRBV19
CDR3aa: CASRSPGTEFYTEAFF

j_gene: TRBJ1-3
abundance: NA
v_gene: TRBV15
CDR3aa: CATSAQGHSGNTIYF

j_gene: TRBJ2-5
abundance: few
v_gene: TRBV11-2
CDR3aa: CASSLSRETQYF

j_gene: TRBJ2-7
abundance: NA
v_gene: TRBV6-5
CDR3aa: CASRKDAGSYEQYF

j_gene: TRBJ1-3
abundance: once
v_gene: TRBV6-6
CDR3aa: CAGGTGGNTIYF

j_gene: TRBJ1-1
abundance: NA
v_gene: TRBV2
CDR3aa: CASSETGILEAFF

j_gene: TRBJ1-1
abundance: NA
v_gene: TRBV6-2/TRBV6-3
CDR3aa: CASSYSAGVAFF

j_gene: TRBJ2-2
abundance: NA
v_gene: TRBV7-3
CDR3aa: CASSLKREAGELFF

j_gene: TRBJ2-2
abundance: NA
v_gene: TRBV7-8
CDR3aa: CASSLGGLAGWTGELFF

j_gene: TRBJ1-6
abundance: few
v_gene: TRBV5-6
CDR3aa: CASSPRGPGRSPLHF

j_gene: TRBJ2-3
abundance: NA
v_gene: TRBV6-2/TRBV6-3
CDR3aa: CASSYSTLVLDTQYF

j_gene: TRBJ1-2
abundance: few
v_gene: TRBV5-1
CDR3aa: CASSPREGQYYGYTF

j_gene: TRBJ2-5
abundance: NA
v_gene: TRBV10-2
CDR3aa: CASSDGGGGPQETQYF

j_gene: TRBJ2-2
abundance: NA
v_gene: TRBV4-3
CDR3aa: CASSQQGGLTGELFF

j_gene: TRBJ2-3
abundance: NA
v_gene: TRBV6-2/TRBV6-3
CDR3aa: CASSSPRGGSDTQYF

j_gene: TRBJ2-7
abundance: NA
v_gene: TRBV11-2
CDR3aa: CASSAEVGRTYEQYF

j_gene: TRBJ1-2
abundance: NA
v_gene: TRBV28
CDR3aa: CASSTQGARYGYTF

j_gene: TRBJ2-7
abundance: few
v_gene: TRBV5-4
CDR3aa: CASSLRLAGGSSYEQYF

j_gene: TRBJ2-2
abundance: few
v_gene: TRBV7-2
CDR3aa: CASSSGTGYDGELFF

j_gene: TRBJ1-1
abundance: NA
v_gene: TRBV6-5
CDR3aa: CASSPTGEANTEAFF